A selection of T cell receptor beta chains follows, all from one sample in a study of blood T cell repertoires in COVID-19. Generated by immunoSEQ multiplex PCR, the TCRdb table keeps only in-frame clones and is missing some. The repertoire holds 210,000 or so clones, with approximately 78% as singletons. The specimen sequenced was peripheral blood. The receptors originated from a woman in her 40s with acute or convalescent COVID-19. CDR3s include the opening cysteine and the closing phenylalanine or tryptophan. The D gene is left open where the match is weak.

J gene,D gene,V gene,CDR3 protein,CDR3 DNA
TRBJ1-1,-,TRBV6-1,CASSESWERNTEAFF,TGTGCCAGCAGTGAAAGCTGGGAGCGGAACACTGAAGCTTTCTTT
TRBJ2-6,TRBD1,TRBV2,CASSEQGAGANVLTF,TGTGCCAGCAGTGAACAGGGGGCGGGGGCCAACGTCCTGACTTTC
TRBJ1-1,-,TRBV18,CASSPRQELTEAFF,TGTGCCAGCTCACCCCGACAGGAGTTGACTGAAGCTTTCTTT
TRBJ2-3,-,TRBV4-1,CASSRRDPGRGSATLTQYF,TGCGCCAGCAGCCGAAGGGACCCTGGTCGGGGGTCAGCCACCCTTACGCAGTATTTT
TRBJ2-5,TRBD1,TRBV5-8,CASSLAWTGGLETQYF,TGTGCCAGCAGCTTGGCCTGGACAGGGGGTTTAGAGACCCAGTACTTC
TRBJ1-4,-,TRBV2,CASSGSQRATNEKLFF,TGTGCCAGCAGTGGATCTCAGCGCGCAACTAATGAAAAACTGTTTTTT
TRBJ1-5,-,TRBV30,CAWRGGSNQPQHF,TGTGCCTGGAGAGGGGGTAGCAATCAGCCCCAGCATTTT
TRBJ2-2,TRBD2,TRBV5-4,CASERGPDTGELFF,TGTGCCAGCGAGCGGGGCCCGGACACCGGGGAGCTGTTTTTT
TRBJ2-1,TRBD2,TRBV3-1/TRBV3-2,CASSPSGRLAGYNEQFF,TGTGCCAGCAGCCCTTCGGGAAGGCTAGCGGGGTACAATGAGCAGTTCTTC
TRBJ1-1,-,TRBV18,CASSVGGTPNTEAFF,TGTGCCAGCTCAGTGGGCGGGACTCCGAACACTGAAGCTTTCTTT